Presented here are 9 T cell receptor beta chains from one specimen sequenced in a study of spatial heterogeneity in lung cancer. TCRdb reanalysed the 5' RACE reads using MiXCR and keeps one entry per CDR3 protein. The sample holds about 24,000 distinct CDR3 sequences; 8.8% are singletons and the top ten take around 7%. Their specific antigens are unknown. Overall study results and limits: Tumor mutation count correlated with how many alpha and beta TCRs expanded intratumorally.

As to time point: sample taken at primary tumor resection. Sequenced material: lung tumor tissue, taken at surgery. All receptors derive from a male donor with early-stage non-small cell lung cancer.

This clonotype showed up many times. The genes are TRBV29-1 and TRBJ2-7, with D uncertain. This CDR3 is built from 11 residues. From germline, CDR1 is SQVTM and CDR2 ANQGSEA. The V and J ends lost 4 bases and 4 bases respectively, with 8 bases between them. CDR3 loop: CSVAAEYEQYF. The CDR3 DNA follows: TGCAGCGTTGCGGCTGAGTACGAGCAGTACTTC.

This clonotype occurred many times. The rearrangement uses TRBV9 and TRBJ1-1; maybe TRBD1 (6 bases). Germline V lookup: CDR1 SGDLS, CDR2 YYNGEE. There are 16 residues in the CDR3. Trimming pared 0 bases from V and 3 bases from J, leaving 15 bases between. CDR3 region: CASSVGRDTIYTEAFF. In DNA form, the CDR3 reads TGTGCCAGCAGCGTAGGCCGGGACACCATATACACTGAAGCTTTCTTT.

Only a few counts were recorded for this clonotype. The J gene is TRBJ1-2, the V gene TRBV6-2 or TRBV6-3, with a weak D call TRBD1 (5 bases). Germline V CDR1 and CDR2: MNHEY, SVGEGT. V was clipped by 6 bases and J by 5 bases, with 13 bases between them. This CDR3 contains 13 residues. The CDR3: CASRSTGTYGYTF. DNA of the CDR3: TGTGCCAGCAGAAGTACCGGGACTTATGGCTACACCTTC.

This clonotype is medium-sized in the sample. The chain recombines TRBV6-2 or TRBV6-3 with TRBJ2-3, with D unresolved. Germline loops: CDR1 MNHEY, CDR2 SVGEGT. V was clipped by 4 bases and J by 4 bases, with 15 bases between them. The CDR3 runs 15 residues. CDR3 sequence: CASSFLRHLSDTQYF. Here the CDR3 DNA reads TGTGCCAGCAGTTTCCTTAGGCATTTGTCAGATACGCAGTATTTT.

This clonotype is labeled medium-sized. The CDR3 is CASSPRVLRLYF. Here the CDR3 DNA reads TGTGCCAGCAGTCCCCGGGTCTTAAGATTGTACTTC. The chain is built from TRBV28 and TRBJ2-7; no reliable D call. The CDR3 consists of 12 residues. V lost 5 bases to trimming and J lost 12 bases, with 17 bases between them. Germline V gene lookup returns CDR1 MDHEN and CDR2 SYDVKM.

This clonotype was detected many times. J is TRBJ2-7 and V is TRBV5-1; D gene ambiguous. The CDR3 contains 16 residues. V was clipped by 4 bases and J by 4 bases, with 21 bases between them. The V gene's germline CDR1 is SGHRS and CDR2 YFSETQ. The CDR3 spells CASSDPGPKAGYEQYF. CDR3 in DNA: TGCGCCAGCAGCGATCCGGGCCCCAAGGCAGGTTACGAGCAGTACTTC.

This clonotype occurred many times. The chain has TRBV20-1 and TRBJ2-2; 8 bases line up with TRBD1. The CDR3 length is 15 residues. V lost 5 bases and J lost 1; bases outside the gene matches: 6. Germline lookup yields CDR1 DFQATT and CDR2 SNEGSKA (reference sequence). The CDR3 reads CSARKTGVNTGELFF. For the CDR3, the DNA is TGCAGTGCTCGCAAGACAGGGGTGAACACCGGGGAGCTGTTTTTT.

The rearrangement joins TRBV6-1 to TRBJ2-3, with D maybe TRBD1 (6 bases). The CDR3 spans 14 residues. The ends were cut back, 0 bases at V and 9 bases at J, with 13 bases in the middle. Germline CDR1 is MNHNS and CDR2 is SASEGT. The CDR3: CASSEAIGQGTQYF. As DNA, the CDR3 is TGTGCCAGCAGTGAAGCGATTGGGCAGGGGACGCAGTATTTT.

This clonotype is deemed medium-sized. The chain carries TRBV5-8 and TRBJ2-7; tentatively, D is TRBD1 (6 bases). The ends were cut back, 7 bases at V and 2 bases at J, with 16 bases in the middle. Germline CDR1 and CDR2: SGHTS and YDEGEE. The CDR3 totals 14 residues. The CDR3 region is CASYRRQGPYEQYF. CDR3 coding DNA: TGTGCCAGCTATAGGCGTCAGGGGCCCTACGAGCAGTACTTC.